This TCR beta chain was sequenced in a study of response to subunit inactivated influenza vaccine. Regarding the study as a whole: Authors proposed each seasonal influenza vaccination draws in few new T cells.

For this clonotype: Its antigen is unidentified.

Trimming removed 0 bases at V and 5 bases at J, with 8 bases between. In germline, CDR1 is SGHDT, CDR2 YYEEEE. The CDR3 is made up of 14 amino acids. TCRdb used MiXCR to reprocess the RT-PCR reads, holding one entry per CDR3 protein. The table shows some 500,000 distinct CDR3 sequences, with about 17% occurring only once. The rearrangement joins TRBV5-6 to TRBJ2-2; D is uncertain. This specimen consisted of CD4+ T cells sorted from PBMCs, obtained approximately 25 months after vaccination. The sequence derives from a man aged 45 to 75 who received an inactivated influenza vaccine. CDR3 DNA sequence: TGTGCCAGCAGCTTGGCCCAACTGACCGGGGAGCTGTTTTTT. Its translation is CASSLAQLTGELFF.